This entry is about one T cell receptor (beta chain). Germline CDR1 reads SGHDN; CDR2 reads FVKESK. Deletions cut 1 base from V and 6 bases from J, with 9 bases between. The CDR3 extends over 13 amino acids. Clinical history as reported by participants underpinned cohort assignment. Among Cohort 3 donors, those recovered had two negative PCRs, clearance, or symptom resolution. In the original analysis: Reference gene primer amplification yielded estimated nucleated cell counts. Assay used: immunoSEQ multiplex PCR; TCRdb lists only in-frame clones, some missing. V, J and clone size derive from that table, while D and trimming were established from the DNA sequence. The sample consists of about 410,000 clones, roughly 89% of them appearing once. The data derive from a study of blood T cell repertoires in COVID-19. Study in general: Sample material is recorded as cDNA or gDNA derived from T cells, B-cell-depleted T cells, or PBMCs.

This chain uses TRBV14 with TRBJ1-1; unclear D gene. The sequencing input was PBMCs or T cells enriched from blood (not recorded which). The TCR was taken from a woman aged 25 to 39 who had recovered from COVID-19. CDR3 amino acids: CASSQVRGPEAFF. The CDR3 bases are TGTGCCAGCAGCCAAGTCCGAGGGCCTGAAGCTTTCTTT.